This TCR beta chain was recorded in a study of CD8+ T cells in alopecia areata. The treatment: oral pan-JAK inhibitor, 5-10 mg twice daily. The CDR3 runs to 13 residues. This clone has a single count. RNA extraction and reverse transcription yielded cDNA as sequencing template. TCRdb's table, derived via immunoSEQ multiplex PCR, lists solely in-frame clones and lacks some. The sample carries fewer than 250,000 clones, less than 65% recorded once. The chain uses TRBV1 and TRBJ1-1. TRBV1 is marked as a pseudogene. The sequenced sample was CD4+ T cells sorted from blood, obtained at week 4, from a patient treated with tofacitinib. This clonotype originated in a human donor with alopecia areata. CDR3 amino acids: CTSSQGLITEAFF. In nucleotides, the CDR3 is TGCACCAGCAGCCAAGGACTAATCACTGAAGCTTTCTTT.